These T cell receptor beta chains were read from a single sample in a study of T cell responses to AZD1222 COVID-19 vaccine. Profiling relied on immunoSEQ multiplex PCR, and the TCRdb table lists in-frame clones only, not all of them. Among 100,000 to 150,000 clones, just under 95% were seen once, and the ten largest hold approximately 6.3%. The specimen was peripheral blood, collected on day 0 of AZD1222 vaccination. Every receptor here comes from an adult in good health. CDR3s include the opening cysteine and the closing phenylalanine or tryptophan. The D gene is left open where the match is weak. Clone size is not always given. Where it is, it says once, few, many or a class for expanded clones.

cdr3_aa: CSASVRYEQFF
cdr3_nt: TGCAGTGCTAGTGTCCGCTATGAGCAGTTCTTC
j_call: TRBJ2-1
clone_size: NA
v_call: TRBV20-1
d_call: NA

cdr3_aa: CAWTLAGYNEQFF
cdr3_nt: TGTGCCTGGACGCTAGCGGGATACAATGAGCAGTTCTTC
j_call: TRBJ2-1
clone_size: NA
v_call: TRBV30
d_call: TRBD2

cdr3_aa: CASLSSYSLGYTF
cdr3_nt: TGTGCCAGCCTTAGCTCCTACTCGCTTGGCTACACCTTC
j_call: TRBJ1-2
clone_size: NA
v_call: TRBV6-5
d_call: NA

cdr3_aa: CASSRKVAGVGADTQYF
cdr3_nt: TGCGCCAGCAGCCGGAAAGTTGCGGGAGTTGGCGCAGATACGCAGTATTTT
j_call: TRBJ2-3
clone_size: NA
v_call: TRBV4-3
d_call: TRBD2

cdr3_aa: CASSLTEEPQHF
cdr3_nt: TGTGCCAGCAGCCTGACAGAGGAGCCCCAGCATTTT
j_call: TRBJ1-5
clone_size: few
v_call: TRBV12-3/TRBV12-4
d_call: NA

cdr3_aa: CASSYGEREMSYEQYF
cdr3_nt: TGTGCCAGCAGTTACGGTGAGCGGGAGATGTCCTACGAGCAGTACTTC
j_call: TRBJ2-7
clone_size: NA
v_call: TRBV6-2/TRBV6-3
d_call: TRBD2

cdr3_aa: CSVGVGEVREEQFF
cdr3_nt: TGCAGCGTTGGGGTCGGGGAGGTCAGGGAGGAGCAGTTCTTC
j_call: TRBJ2-1
clone_size: once
v_call: TRBV29-1
d_call: NA

cdr3_aa: CATSGDMGAPPSYEQYF
cdr3_nt: TGTGCCACCAGCGGGGACATGGGGGCCCCCCCCTCCTACGAGCAGTACTTC
j_call: TRBJ2-7
clone_size: NA
v_call: TRBV15
d_call: NA

cdr3_aa: CSWNGYNEQFF
cdr3_nt: TGCAGCTGGAATGGGTACAATGAGCAGTTCTTC
j_call: TRBJ2-1
clone_size: NA
v_call: TRBV29-1
d_call: NA

cdr3_aa: CASSASGHDYRNTEAFF
cdr3_nt: TGCGCCAGCAGTGCTTCGGGGCATGATTATAGGAACACTGAAGCTTTCTTT
j_call: TRBJ1-1
clone_size: NA
v_call: TRBV4-1
d_call: NA

cdr3_aa: CASSEGGGLFGREYNEQFF
cdr3_nt: TGTGCCAGCAGTGAAGGGGGGGGGCTCTTCGGAAGAGAGTACAATGAGCAGTTCTTC
j_call: TRBJ2-1
clone_size: NA
v_call: TRBV6-1
d_call: NA

cdr3_aa: CASSPPLAGPTGELFF
cdr3_nt: TGTGCCAGCTCACCACCCCTAGCGGGACCCACCGGGGAGCTGTTTTTT
j_call: TRBJ2-2
clone_size: NA
v_call: TRBV18
d_call: TRBD2

cdr3_aa: CASSVGTSGIDEQFF
cdr3_nt: TGTGCCAGCAGCGTAGGGACTAGCGGGATCGATGAGCAGTTCTTC
j_call: TRBJ2-1
clone_size: NA
v_call: TRBV9
d_call: TRBD2

cdr3_aa: CASTPGRADPYNEQFF
cdr3_nt: TGTGCCAGCACCCCCGGCAGGGCGGACCCCTACAATGAGCAGTTCTTC
j_call: TRBJ2-1
clone_size: once
v_call: TRBV6-9
d_call: NA

cdr3_aa: CASSPPGSGRRVADTQYF
cdr3_nt: TGTGCCAGCTCACCACCGGGGAGCGGGAGAAGGGTCGCAGATACGCAGTATTTT
j_call: TRBJ2-3
clone_size: NA
v_call: TRBV18
d_call: TRBD2

cdr3_aa: CAWSVTEGSDEQYF
cdr3_nt: TGTGCCTGGAGTGTGACAGAAGGGTCGGACGAGCAGTACTTC
j_call: TRBJ2-7
clone_size: NA
v_call: TRBV30
d_call: NA

cdr3_aa: CASSLAILTGELFF
cdr3_nt: TGTGCCAGCAGCTTAGCGATCCTCACCGGGGAGCTGTTTTTT
j_call: TRBJ2-2
clone_size: NA
v_call: TRBV7-2
d_call: NA

cdr3_aa: CASSRRQGAETQYF
cdr3_nt: TGTGCCAGCAGCCGCAGACAGGGAGCAGAGACCCAGTACTTC
j_call: TRBJ2-5
clone_size: NA
v_call: TRBV3-1/TRBV3-2
d_call: TRBD1

cdr3_aa: CASSLVGENTEAFF
cdr3_nt: TGCGCCAGCAGCTTGGTCGGTGAGAACACTGAAGCTTTCTTT
j_call: TRBJ1-1
clone_size: NA
v_call: TRBV5-1
d_call: NA

cdr3_aa: CASSPGQGGNEQFF
cdr3_nt: TGTGCCAGCAGCCCGGGACAGGGCGGCAATGAGCAGTTCTTC
j_call: TRBJ2-1
clone_size: NA
v_call: TRBV6-6
d_call: TRBD1

cdr3_aa: CASSLEPSSYNEQFF
cdr3_nt: TGCGCCAGCAGCTTGGAGCCCAGCTCCTACAATGAGCAGTTCTTC
j_call: TRBJ2-1
clone_size: NA
v_call: TRBV5-1
d_call: NA

cdr3_aa: CASSLVSGTYNEQFF
cdr3_nt: TGTGCCAGCAGCTTAGTTAGCGGGACCTACAATGAGCAGTTCTTC
j_call: TRBJ2-1
clone_size: NA
v_call: TRBV11-3
d_call: TRBD2

cdr3_aa: CASSLPRDSTKSEAFF
cdr3_nt: TGTGCCAGCAGCTTGCCCCGGGACAGCACCAAATCTGAAGCTTTCTTT
j_call: TRBJ1-1
clone_size: once
v_call: TRBV5-5
d_call: TRBD1

cdr3_aa: CASSQEYVGTSGYEQYF
cdr3_nt: TGTGCCAGCAGCCAAGAATATGTAGGGACTAGCGGCTACGAGCAGTACTTC
j_call: TRBJ2-7
clone_size: NA
v_call: TRBV3-1/TRBV3-2
d_call: TRBD2

cdr3_aa: CASSKSDRSSGNTIYF
cdr3_nt: TGTGCCAGCAGCAAATCAGACAGGAGCTCTGGAAACACCATATATTTT
j_call: TRBJ1-3
clone_size: NA
v_call: TRBV7-9
d_call: NA

cdr3_aa: CASSGRNEQFF
cdr3_nt: TGTGCCAGTAGTGGGCGCAATGAGCAGTTCTTC
j_call: TRBJ2-1
clone_size: NA
v_call: TRBV19
d_call: NA

cdr3_aa: CASSPGTGGSNQPQHF
cdr3_nt: TGTGCCAGCAGTCCCGGGACAGGGGGCAGCAATCAGCCCCAGCATTTT
j_call: TRBJ1-5
clone_size: NA
v_call: TRBV28
d_call: TRBD1

cdr3_aa: CASNDRVYGYTF
cdr3_nt: TGTGCCAGTAACGACAGGGTGTATGGCTACACCTTC
j_call: TRBJ1-2
clone_size: NA
v_call: TRBV19
d_call: TRBD1

cdr3_aa: CASRTHSEAFF
cdr3_nt: TGTGCCAGCAGGACGCACAGTGAAGCTTTCTTT
j_call: TRBJ1-1
clone_size: NA
v_call: TRBV12-3/TRBV12-4
d_call: NA

cdr3_aa: CASSLGAGLFF
cdr3_nt: TGTGCCAGCAGTTTAGGAGCCGGACTGTTCTTC
j_call: TRBJ2-1
clone_size: NA
v_call: TRBV12-3/TRBV12-4
d_call: NA

cdr3_aa: CASSPLSPAGNEQFF
cdr3_nt: TGTGCCAGCTCACCACTCAGTCCAGCGGGCAATGAGCAGTTCTTC
j_call: TRBJ2-1
clone_size: NA
v_call: TRBV18
d_call: NA

cdr3_aa: CASTFYNEQFF
cdr3_nt: TGTGCCAGCACTTTCTACAATGAGCAGTTCTTC
j_call: TRBJ2-1
clone_size: NA
v_call: TRBV12-3/TRBV12-4
d_call: NA

cdr3_aa: CASSFSRPAEGDTQYF
cdr3_nt: TGTGCCAGCAGCTTTTCACGACCCGCGGAGGGTGATACGCAGTATTTT
j_call: TRBJ2-3
clone_size: NA
v_call: TRBV5-5
d_call: NA

cdr3_aa: CASSESRLAATSGYNEQFF
cdr3_nt: TGTGCCAGCAGTGAATCCCGTCTAGCGGCCACAAGTGGGTACAATGAGCAGTTCTTC
j_call: TRBJ2-1
clone_size: once
v_call: TRBV2
d_call: TRBD2

cdr3_aa: CASSLEVASRDTQYF
cdr3_nt: TGCGCCAGCAGCTTGGAGGTAGCCAGCAGAGATACGCAGTATTTT
j_call: TRBJ2-3
clone_size: NA
v_call: TRBV5-1
d_call: NA

cdr3_aa: CASSDLAGVGNEQFF
cdr3_nt: TGTGCCAGCAGCGACCTAGCGGGAGTTGGGAATGAGCAGTTCTTC
j_call: TRBJ2-1
clone_size: NA
v_call: TRBV13
d_call: TRBD2

cdr3_aa: CASSPGGYYGYTF
cdr3_nt: TGTGCCAGTAGTCCCGGCGGATACTATGGCTACACCTTC
j_call: TRBJ1-2
clone_size: NA
v_call: TRBV19
d_call: NA

cdr3_aa: CATSRNRGYTEAFF
cdr3_nt: TGTGCCACCAGCAGAAACAGGGGTTACACTGAAGCTTTCTTT
j_call: TRBJ1-1
clone_size: NA
v_call: TRBV15
d_call: TRBD1

cdr3_aa: CASSLILNTGELFF
cdr3_nt: TGCGCCAGCAGCTTAATATTAAACACCGGGGAGCTGTTTTTT
j_call: TRBJ2-2
clone_size: NA
v_call: TRBV5-1
d_call: NA

cdr3_aa: CASSSGTGGDQPQHF
cdr3_nt: TGCGCCAGCAGCTCCGGGACAGGGGGTGATCAGCCCCAGCATTTT
j_call: TRBJ1-5
clone_size: NA
v_call: TRBV5-1
d_call: TRBD1

cdr3_aa: CTSSQDSRGELFF
cdr3_nt: TGCACCAGCAGCCAAGACTCCCGGGGTGAGCTGTTTTTT
j_call: TRBJ2-2
clone_size: NA
v_call: TRBV1
d_call: NA

cdr3_aa: CASRGGARHPYNEQFF
cdr3_nt: TGTGCCAGCAGGGGAGGGGCTCGGCATCCCTACAATGAGCAGTTCTTC
j_call: TRBJ2-1
clone_size: NA
v_call: TRBV11-2
d_call: TRBD2

cdr3_aa: CASSSQAPYNEQFF
cdr3_nt: TGTGCCAGCAGCTCGCAAGCCCCCTACAATGAGCAGTTCTTC
j_call: TRBJ2-1
clone_size: NA
v_call: TRBV21-1
d_call: NA

cdr3_aa: CASSLSSGLTDTQYF
cdr3_nt: TGTGCCAGCAGCTTATCTAGCGGACTCACAGATACGCAGTATTTT
j_call: TRBJ2-3
clone_size: NA
v_call: TRBV7-9
d_call: TRBD2

cdr3_aa: CASSDGRGNQPQHF
cdr3_nt: TGTGCCAGCAGCGACGGGAGGGGCAATCAGCCCCAGCATTTT
j_call: TRBJ1-5
clone_size: NA
v_call: TRBV9
d_call: NA

cdr3_aa: CASLFSGIGNEQFF
cdr3_nt: TGTGCTAGTCTCTTCTCCGGGATAGGTAATGAGCAGTTCTTC
j_call: TRBJ2-1
clone_size: NA
v_call: TRBV12-5
d_call: NA

cdr3_aa: CASSDIPWANSPLHF
cdr3_nt: TGTGCCAGCAGTGATATACCCTGGGCTAACTCACCCCTCCACTTT
j_call: TRBJ1-6
clone_size: NA
v_call: TRBV2
d_call: NA